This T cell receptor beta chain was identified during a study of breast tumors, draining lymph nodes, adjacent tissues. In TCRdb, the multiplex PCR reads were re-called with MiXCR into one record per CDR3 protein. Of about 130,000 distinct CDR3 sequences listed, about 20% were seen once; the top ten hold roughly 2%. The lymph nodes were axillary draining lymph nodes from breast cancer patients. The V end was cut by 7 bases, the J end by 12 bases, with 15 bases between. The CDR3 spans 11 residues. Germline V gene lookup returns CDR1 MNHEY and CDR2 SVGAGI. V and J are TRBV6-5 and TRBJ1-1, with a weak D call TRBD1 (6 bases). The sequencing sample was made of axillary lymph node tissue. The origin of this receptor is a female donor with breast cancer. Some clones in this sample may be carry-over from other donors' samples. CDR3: CASTKGGQSFF. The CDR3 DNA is TGTGCCAGCACCAAGGGGGGGCAGTCTTTCTTT.